A single sample gave rise to the 12 T cell receptor beta chains below, sequenced in a study of cytomegalovirus exposure and HLA in healthy donors (dated by TCRdb to the late 2010s). Libraries were prepared through the immunoSEQ multiplex PCR assay. A mixture of 60 forward primers for TCR Vbeta segments and 13 reverse primers for TCR Jbeta segments was used in the multiplex PCR. Not all clones reach the TCRdb copy of this immuneACCESS table, which keeps in-frame sequences only. Checked studies attribute under half of the gap to unresolved V genes and leave the rest unexplained. The sample yields over 80,000 clones; about 81% were counted once. Of the sample, 4.5% to 5.5% falls within the top ten clones. Sequencing was done on a sample of PBMCs. These receptors were obtained from a man in his forties or fifties in good health and CMV-seropositive.

In this sample, this clone turned up a few times. The chain is built from TRBV5-1 and TRBJ1-4; D call uncertain. V lost 2 bases and J 3 bases, leaving 14 bases between the germline ends. The germline CDR1 and CDR2 sequences are SGHRS and YFSETQ. The CDR3 runs to 16 residues. The CDR3 protein is CASSLNRGSPNEKLFF. The CDR3 coding sequence is TGCGCCAGCAGCTTAAATCGCGGGAGCCCTAATGAAAAACTGTTTTTT.

On this clone itself: The junction departs from the called germline gene at one end, perhaps through a read error. The DNA for the CDR3 is TGTGCCAGCAGCGAAACGGTCTCCCACAATGAGCAGTTCTTC. It yields the protein CASSETVSHNEQFF. V gene TRBV5-4 combines with J gene TRBJ2-1; D is unclear. CDR1 SGHNT and CDR2 YYREEE come from the germline V gene (reference sequence). There are 14 residues in the CDR3.

This chain connects TRBV5-1 to TRBJ1-1; 9 nucleotides agree with TRBD1. The germline V gene encodes CDR1 SGHRS and CDR2 YFSETQ. Losses at the gene ends were 3 bases for V and 3 bases for J; bases not matched to a gene: 3. CDR3 length: 14 residues. The CDR3 protein is CASSSDRGDTEAFF. The DNA of the CDR3 is TGCGCCAGCAGCTCCGACAGGGGGGACACTGAAGCTTTCTTT.

J is TRBJ1-2 and V is TRBV27; 8 bases agree with TRBD1. V was clipped by 5 bases and J by 5 bases; unmatched bases: 16. This CDR3 has 17 amino acids. The germline gives CDR1 MNHEY, CDR2 SMNVEV (reference sequence). The CDR3 here is CASSPTRGQGARYGYTF. Written as DNA, the CDR3 is TGTGCCAGCAGTCCAACACGCGGCCAGGGGGCGCGTTATGGCTACACCTTC.

This clone was counted between two and nine times. Only one base separates this from a far larger clonotype, so it likely reflects a read error. The chain links TRBV5-1 to TRBJ2-7, with 8 bases identical to TRBD2. CDR3 length: 15 amino acids. Looked up from germline, CDR1 is SGHRS and CDR2 is YFSETQ. Trimming cost V 0 bases and J 5 bases; bases outside gene matches: 7. As DNA, the CDR3 is TGCGCCAGCAGCTTGGGAGCGGGAGTTATGGACGAGCAGTACTTC. Protein: CASSLGAGVMDEQYF. Full variable domain (missing parts from reference TRBV5-1 and TRBJ2-7): KAGVTQTPRYLIKTRGQQVTLSCSPISGHRSVSWYQQTPGQGLQFLFEYFSETQRNKGNFPGRFSGRQFSNSRSEMNVSTLELGDSALYLCASSLGAGVMDEQYFGPGTRLTVT.

The genes are TRBV9 and TRBJ2-2; 9 nucleotides agree with TRBD1. From germline, CDR1 is SGDLS and CDR2 YYNGEE. J was trimmed by 2 bases and V by 4 bases; bases with no gene match: 6. The CDR3 consists of 16 residues. The CDR3 here is CASSSGTGINTGELFF. Written as DNA, the CDR3 is TGTGCCAGCAGCTCCGGGACAGGGATTAACACCGGGGAGCTGTTTTTT.

This rearrangement joins TRBV27 to TRBJ2-2; weak D call: TRBD2 (5 bases). The CDR3 extends over 13 amino acids. Germline CDR1 is MNHEY and CDR2 is SMNVEV (reference sequence). V lost 3 bases to trimming and J lost 5 bases, with 7 bases between them. The CDR3 sequence is CASSLERTGELFF. The CDR3 DNA reads as TGTGCCAGCAGTTTGGAGCGGACCGGGGAGCTGTTTTTT.

The genes are TRBV10-1 and TRBJ2-7, with a tentative D call TRBD1 (5 bases). Germline-derived CDR1 and CDR2 are WNHNN and SYGVQD (reference sequence). The V and J ends lost 4 bases and 2 bases respectively, with 9 bases between them. The CDR3 is made up of 13 amino acids. CDR3 region: CASSGTGPYEQYF. CDR3 coding DNA: TGCGCCAGCAGTGGTACAGGTCCCTACGAGCAGTACTTC.

The V gene is TRBV2, the J gene TRBJ2-3, with TRBD2 as a possible D gene (6 bases). The CDR3 spans 14 residues. Germline V gene data show CDR1 as SNHLY and CDR2 as FYNNEI. V was shortened by 7 bases and J by 1 base, with 12 bases between the two germline ends. The CDR3, as DNA: TGTGCCAGCATCTCGAAGCGGGGCACAGATACGCAGTATTTT. Its protein is CASISKRGTDTQYF.

The V call is TRBV28, the J call TRBJ2-5; TRBD1 matches at 7 bases. With V trimmed by 11 bases and J by 0 bases, 15 bases remained unmatched. The CDR3 is made up of 16 amino acids. The V gene's germline CDR1 is MDHEN and CDR2 SYDVKM. The CDR3 coding sequence is TGTGCCTCGGGCAAGGGGGCTCCTTCGTACCAAGAGACCCAGTACTTC. The encoded protein is CASGKGAPSYQETQYF.

This clone was seen a single time. The V and J genes are TRBV11-3 and TRBJ2-3; D perhaps matches TRBD2 (5 bases). CDR3 size: 15 residues. Looked up from germline, CDR1 is SGHNT and CDR2 is YENEEA. Trimming stripped 0 bases from V and 3 bases from J, with 10 bases between. The CDR3 nucleotides read TGTGCCAGCAGCTTAGATGGCGAGGGAACAGATACGCAGTATTTT. Translated: CASSLDGEGTDTQYF.

The chain recombines TRBV19 with TRBJ2-5; D may be TRBD1 (6 bases). V lost 3 bases and J 4 bases, leaving 9 bases between the germline ends. Looked up from germline, CDR1 is LNHDA and CDR2 is SQIVND (reference sequence). The CDR3 is 13 residues long. The CDR3 sequence is CASSMGRGETQYF. CDR3 in DNA: TGTGCCAGTAGTATGGGCAGGGGAGAGACCCAGTACTTC. The complete variable domain, with remaining parts taken from reference TRBV19 and TRBJ2-5, reads DGGITQSPKYLFRKEGQNVTLSCEQNLNHDAMYWYRQDPGQGLRLIYYSQIVNDFQKGDIAEGYSVSREKKESFPLTVTSAQKNPTAFYLCASSMGRGETQYFGPGTRLLVL.